A selection of T cell receptor beta chains follows, all from one sample in a study of blood T cell repertoires in COVID-19. Repertoires were generated with immunoSEQ multiplex PCR, while TCRdb's copy carries only in-frame clones and drops some. The sample yields approximately 88,000 clones, roughly nine tenths seen once. Sequences were obtained from peripheral blood. The receptors were gathered from a male donor with acute or convalescent COVID-19. Both conserved end residues are part of each CDR3. Each record gives: clone size, J gene, V gene, D gene, CDR3 protein, CDR3 DNA. The D gene is left open where the match is weak. Clone size, where shown, is once, few, many, or a class for clones that have expanded.

.	TRBJ1-3	TRBV19	TRBD1	CASSIPRQGFISGNTIYF	TGTGCCAGTAGTATCCCCCGACAGGGGTTCATCTCTGGAAACACCATATATTTT
.	TRBJ1-2	TRBV7-9	TRBD1	CASSLGAGQGYGYTF	TGTGCCAGCAGCCTCGGGGCGGGACAGGGATATGGCTACACCTTC
.	TRBJ2-5	TRBV14	.	CASSQDRGYQETQYF	TGTGCCAGCAGCCAGGACCGGGGGTACCAAGAGACCCAGTACTTC
once	TRBJ2-7	TRBV6-6	TRBD1	CASSRQGDSYEQYF	TGTGCCAGCAGTCGACAGGGGGACTCCTACGAGCAGTACTTC
.	TRBJ2-1	TRBV4-2	.	CASSQSDTRDEQFF	TGTGCCAGCAGCCAGAGCGACACGCGGGATGAGCAGTTCTTC
.	TRBJ1-2	TRBV7-9	TRBD1	CASSLQGTGVGYTF	TGTGCCAGCAGCTTACAAGGGACAGGGGTAGGCTACACCTTC
once	TRBJ2-7	TRBV5-5	TRBD1	CASSESGTGLVDEQYF	TGTGCCAGCAGCGAGTCCGGGACAGGGCTGGTGGACGAGCAGTACTTC
.	TRBJ1-2	TRBV5-6	TRBD1	CASSFDREGGYTF	TGTGCCAGCAGCTTCGACAGGGAAGGTGGCTACACCTTC
.	TRBJ1-1	TRBV6-5	TRBD1	CASSSQTGALSEAFF	TGTGCCAGCAGTTCCCAGACAGGGGCGCTCTCTGAAGCTTTCTTT
few	TRBJ1-5	TRBV6-5	.	CASSYQAVNQPQHF	TGTGCCAGCAGTTACCAGGCAGTCAATCAGCCCCAGCATTTT
.	TRBJ2-4	TRBV15	.	CATSIEGSSSKNIQYF	TGTGCCACCAGCATAGAGGGGAGTTCCTCCAAAAACATTCAGTACTTC
.	TRBJ1-1	TRBV7-8	.	CASTSRGNTEAFF	TGTGCCAGCACCTCGAGAGGGAACACTGAAGCTTTCTTT